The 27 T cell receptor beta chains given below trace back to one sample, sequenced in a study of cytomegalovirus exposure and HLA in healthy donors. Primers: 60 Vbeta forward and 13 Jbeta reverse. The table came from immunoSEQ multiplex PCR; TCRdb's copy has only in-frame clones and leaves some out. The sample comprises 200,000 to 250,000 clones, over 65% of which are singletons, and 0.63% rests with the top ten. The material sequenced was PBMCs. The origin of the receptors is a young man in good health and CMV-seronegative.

This CDR3 is CASSQPRPGLGGETQYF. DNA of the CDR3: TGCGCCAGCAGCCAACCAAGGCCGGGACTAGGAGGAGAGACCCAGTACTTC. V and J are TRBV5-1 and TRBJ2-5; 8 bases match TRBD2. The CDR3 consists of 17 residues. The V gene end was trimmed by 4 bases and the J gene end by 4 bases; junction bases not matched to a gene: 15. Germline CDR1 is SGHRS and CDR2 is YFSETQ.

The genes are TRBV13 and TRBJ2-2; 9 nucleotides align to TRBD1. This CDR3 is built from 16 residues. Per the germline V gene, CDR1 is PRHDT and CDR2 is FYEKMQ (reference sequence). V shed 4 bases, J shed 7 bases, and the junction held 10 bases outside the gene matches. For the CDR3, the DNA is TGTGCCAGCAGCTCCTCGGAACAGGGGGCCATCGGGGAGCTGTTTTTT. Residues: CASSSSEQGAIGELFF.

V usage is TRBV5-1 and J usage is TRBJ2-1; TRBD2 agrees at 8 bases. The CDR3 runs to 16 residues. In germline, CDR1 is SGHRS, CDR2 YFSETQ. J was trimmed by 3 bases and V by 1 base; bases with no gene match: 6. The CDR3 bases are TGCGCCAGCAGCTTGTCACTAGCGGCGGTCTACAATGAGCAGTTCTTC. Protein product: CASSLSLAAVYNEQFF.

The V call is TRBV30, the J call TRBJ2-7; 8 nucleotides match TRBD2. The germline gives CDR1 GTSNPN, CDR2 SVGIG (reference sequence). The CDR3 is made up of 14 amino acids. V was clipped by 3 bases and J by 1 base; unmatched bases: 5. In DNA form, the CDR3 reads TGTGCCTGGAGACAACTAGCGGCTTCCTACGAGCAGTACTTC. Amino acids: CAWRQLAASYEQYF.

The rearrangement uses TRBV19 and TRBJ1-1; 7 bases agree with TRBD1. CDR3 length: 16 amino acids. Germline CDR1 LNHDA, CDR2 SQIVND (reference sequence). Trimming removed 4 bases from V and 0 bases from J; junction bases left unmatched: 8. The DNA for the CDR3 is TGTGCCAGTAGTAGGGGGTGGGGACAGATGAACACTGAAGCTTTCTTT. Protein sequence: CASSRGWGQMNTEAFF.

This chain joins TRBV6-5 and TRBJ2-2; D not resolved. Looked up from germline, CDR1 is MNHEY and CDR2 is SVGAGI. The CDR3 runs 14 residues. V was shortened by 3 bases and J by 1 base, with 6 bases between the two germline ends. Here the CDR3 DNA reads TGTGCCAGCAGTTATAGTCGGAACACCGGGGAGCTGTTTTTT. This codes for CASSYSRNTGELFF.

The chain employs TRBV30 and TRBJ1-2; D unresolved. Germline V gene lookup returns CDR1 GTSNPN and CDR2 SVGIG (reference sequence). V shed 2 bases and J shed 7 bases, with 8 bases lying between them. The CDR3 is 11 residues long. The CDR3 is CAWSSSGGYTF. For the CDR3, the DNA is TGTGCCTGGAGTTCGTCCGGTGGCTACACCTTC.

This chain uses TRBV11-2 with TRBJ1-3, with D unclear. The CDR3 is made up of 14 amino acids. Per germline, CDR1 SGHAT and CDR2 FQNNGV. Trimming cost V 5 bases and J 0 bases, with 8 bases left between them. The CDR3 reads CASSGRGSGNTIYF. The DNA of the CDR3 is TGTGCCAGCAGCGGACGGGGCTCTGGAAACACCATATATTTT.

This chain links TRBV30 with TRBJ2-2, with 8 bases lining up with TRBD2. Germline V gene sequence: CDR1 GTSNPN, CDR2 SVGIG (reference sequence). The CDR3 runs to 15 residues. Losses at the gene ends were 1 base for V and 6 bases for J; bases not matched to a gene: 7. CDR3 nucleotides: TGTGCCTGGAGTGCTGGACTAGCTTTTCCCGGGGAGCTGTTTTTT. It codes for CAWSAGLAFPGELFF.

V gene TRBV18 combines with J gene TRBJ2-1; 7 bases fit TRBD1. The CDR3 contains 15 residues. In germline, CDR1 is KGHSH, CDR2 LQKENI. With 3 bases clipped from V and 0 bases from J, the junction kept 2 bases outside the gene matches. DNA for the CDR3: TGTGCCAGCTCACCGGGACAGAGCTCCTACAATGAGCAGTTCTTC. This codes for CASSPGQSSYNEQFF.

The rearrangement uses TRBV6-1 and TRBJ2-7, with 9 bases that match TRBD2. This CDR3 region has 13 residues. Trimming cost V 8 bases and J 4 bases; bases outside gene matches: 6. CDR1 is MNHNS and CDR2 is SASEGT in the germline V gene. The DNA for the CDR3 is TGTGCCAGCGCCGCGGGAGGGTGGTACGAGCAGTACTTC. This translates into CASAAGGWYEQYF.

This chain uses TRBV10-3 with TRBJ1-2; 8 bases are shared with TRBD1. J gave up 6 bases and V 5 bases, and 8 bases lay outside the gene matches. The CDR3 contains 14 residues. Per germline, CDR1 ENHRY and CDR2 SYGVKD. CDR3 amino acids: CAISPTGVKDGYTF. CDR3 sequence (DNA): TGTGCCATCAGTCCGACAGGGGTGAAGGATGGCTACACCTTC.

The CDR3 region is CASSSGTGGNAGNTIYF. The CDR3 DNA reads TGCGCCAGCAGCTCGGGGACAGGGGGAAATGCTGGAAACACCATATATTTT. V usage is TRBV4-1 and J usage is TRBJ1-3, with 11 bases that match TRBD1. The CDR3 sequence is 17 residues long. The V segment lost 5 bases and the J segment 2 bases; nucleotides outside the gene matches: 8. CDR1 MGHRA and CDR2 YSYEKL come from the germline V gene.

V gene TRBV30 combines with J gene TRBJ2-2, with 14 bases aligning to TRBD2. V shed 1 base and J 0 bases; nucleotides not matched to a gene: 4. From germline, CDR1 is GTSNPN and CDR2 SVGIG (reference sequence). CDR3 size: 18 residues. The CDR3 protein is CAWSGKGLAGANTGELFF. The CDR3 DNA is TGTGCCTGGAGTGGTAAGGGACTAGCGGGAGCGAACACCGGGGAGCTGTTTTTT.

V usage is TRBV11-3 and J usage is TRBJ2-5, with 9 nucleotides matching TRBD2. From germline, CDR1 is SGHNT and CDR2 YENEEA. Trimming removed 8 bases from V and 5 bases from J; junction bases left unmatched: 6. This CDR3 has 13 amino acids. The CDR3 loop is CASGGGGQETQYF. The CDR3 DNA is TGTGCCAGCGGCGGGGGGGGGCAGGAGACCCAGTACTTC.

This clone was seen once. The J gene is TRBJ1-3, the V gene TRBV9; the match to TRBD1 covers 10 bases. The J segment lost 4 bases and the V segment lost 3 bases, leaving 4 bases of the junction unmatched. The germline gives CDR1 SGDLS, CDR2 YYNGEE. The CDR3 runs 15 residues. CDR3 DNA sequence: TGTGCCAGCAGCGGCGGGACAGGGGAAGGAAACACCATATATTTT. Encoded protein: CASSGGTGEGNTIYF. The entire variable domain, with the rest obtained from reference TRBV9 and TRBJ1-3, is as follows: DSGVTQTPKHLITATGQRVTLRCSPRSGDLSVYWYQQSLDQGLQFLIQYYNGEERAKGNILERFSAQQFPDLHSELNLSSLELGDSALYFCASSGGTGEGNTIYFGEGSWLTVV.

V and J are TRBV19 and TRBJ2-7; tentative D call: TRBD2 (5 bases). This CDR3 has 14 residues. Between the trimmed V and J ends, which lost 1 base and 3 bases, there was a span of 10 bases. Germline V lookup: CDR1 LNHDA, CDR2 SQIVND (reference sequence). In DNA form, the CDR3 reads TGTGCCAGTAGTATAGGAGCGGTTTTCTACGAGCAGTACTTC. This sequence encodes CASSIGAVFYEQYF.

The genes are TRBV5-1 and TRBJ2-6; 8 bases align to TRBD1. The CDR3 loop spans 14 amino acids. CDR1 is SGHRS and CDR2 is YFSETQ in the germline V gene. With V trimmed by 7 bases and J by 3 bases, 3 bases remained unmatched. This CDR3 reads CASQGAGGANVLTF. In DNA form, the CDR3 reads TGCGCCAGCCAGGGGGCGGGTGGGGCCAACGTCCTGACTTTC.

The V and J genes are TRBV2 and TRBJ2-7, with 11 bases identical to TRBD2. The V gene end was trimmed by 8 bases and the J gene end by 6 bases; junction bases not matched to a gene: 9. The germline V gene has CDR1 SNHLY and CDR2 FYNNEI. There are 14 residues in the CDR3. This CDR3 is CASGLASGRSEQYF. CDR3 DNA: TGTGCCAGCGGTTTGGCTAGCGGGAGGAGCGAGCAGTACTTC. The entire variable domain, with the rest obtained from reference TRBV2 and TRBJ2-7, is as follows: EPEVTQTPSHQVTQMGQEVILRCVPISNHLYFYWYRQILGQKVEFLVSFYNNEISEKSEIFDDQFSVERPDGSNFTLKIRSTKLEDSAMYFCASGLASGRSEQYFGPGTRLTVT.

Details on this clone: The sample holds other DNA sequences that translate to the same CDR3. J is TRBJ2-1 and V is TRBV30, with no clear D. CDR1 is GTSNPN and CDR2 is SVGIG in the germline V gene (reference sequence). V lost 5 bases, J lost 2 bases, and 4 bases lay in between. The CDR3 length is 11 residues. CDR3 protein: CAWGPYNEQFF. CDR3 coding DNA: TGTGCCTGGGGCCCCTACAATGAGCAGTTCTTC.

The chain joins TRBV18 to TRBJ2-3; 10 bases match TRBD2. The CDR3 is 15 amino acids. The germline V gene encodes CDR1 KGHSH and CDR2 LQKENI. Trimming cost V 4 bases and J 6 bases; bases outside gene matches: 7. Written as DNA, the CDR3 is TGTGCCAGCTCACGAGCGGGAGGGTCAGCGGATACGCAGTATTTT. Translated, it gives CASSRAGGSADTQYF.

The CDR3 DNA reads TGTGCCAGCAGTGGGAGGCGGGAGGGCCTCGGAAATGAGCAGTTCTTC. This sequence encodes CASSGRREGLGNEQFF. The chain joins TRBV6-1 to TRBJ2-1; 9 nucleotides match TRBD2. Trimming cost V 4 bases and J 7 bases; bases outside gene matches: 11. CDR1 MNHNS and CDR2 SASEGT come from the germline V gene. The CDR3 contains 16 residues.

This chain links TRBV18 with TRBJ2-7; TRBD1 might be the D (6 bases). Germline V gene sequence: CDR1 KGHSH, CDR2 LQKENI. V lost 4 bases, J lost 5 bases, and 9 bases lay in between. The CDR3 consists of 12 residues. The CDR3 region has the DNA TGTGCCAGCTCACAAAGACAGGACGAGCAGTACTTC. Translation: CASSQRQDEQYF.

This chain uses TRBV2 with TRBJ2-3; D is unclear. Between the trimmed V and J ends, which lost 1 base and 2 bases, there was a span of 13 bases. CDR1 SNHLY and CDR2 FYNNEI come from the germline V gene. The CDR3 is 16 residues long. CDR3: CASSEGVNRYTDTQYF. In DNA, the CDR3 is TGTGCCAGCAGTGAAGGGGTTAACAGATACACAGATACGCAGTATTTT.

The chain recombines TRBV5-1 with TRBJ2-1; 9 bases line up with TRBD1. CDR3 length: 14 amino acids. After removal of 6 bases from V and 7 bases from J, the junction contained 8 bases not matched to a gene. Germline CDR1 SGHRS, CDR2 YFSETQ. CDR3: CASNPGTGYNEQFF. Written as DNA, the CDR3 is TGCGCCAGCAACCCCGGGACAGGGTATAATGAGCAGTTCTTC.

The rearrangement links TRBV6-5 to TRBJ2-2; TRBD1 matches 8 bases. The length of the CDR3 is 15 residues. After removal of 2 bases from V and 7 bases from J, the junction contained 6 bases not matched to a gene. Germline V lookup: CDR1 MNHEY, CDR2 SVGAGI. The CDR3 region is CASSYRTGPNGELFF. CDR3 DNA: TGTGCCAGCAGTTACAGGACAGGGCCCAACGGGGAGCTGTTTTTT.

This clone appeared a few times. The CDR3 protein is CASRGRGVGYTF. The DNA of the CDR3 is TGTGCCAGCAGAGGCAGGGGAGTCGGCTACACCTTC. V gene TRBV6-6 combines with J gene TRBJ1-2; TRBD1 is a possible D gene (6 bases). The CDR3 is 12 residues long. Germline loops: CDR1 MNHNY, CDR2 SVGAGI (reference sequence). Trimming stripped 6 bases from V and 8 bases from J, with 13 bases between.